This T cell receptor beta chain was captured in a study of blood T cell repertoires in COVID-19. For the study at large: Whether acute or convalescent, the COVID-19 samples came from the United States, Italy and Spain.

Seattle patients were enrolled during active infection and followed longitudinally. Study processing details: Using reference gene primer amplification, nucleated cell counts were estimated. Here immunoSEQ multiplex PCR was the method, and the copy in TCRdb shows in-frame clones only, minus some. V and J calls and clone size are copied from that table; D and trimming were computed from the DNA. The table lists under 400,000 clones, around 90% of them singletons, with roughly 2.9% in the top ten. The CDR3 is 14 amino acids. In germline, CDR1 is MDHEN, CDR2 SYDVKM. Between the trimmed V and J ends, which lost 3 bases and 5 bases, there was a span of 11 bases.

The sample consisted of peripheral blood. The source is a woman aged 25 to 45 with COVID-19, enrolled during active disease. The V gene is TRBV28, the J gene TRBJ1-5; D might be TRBD1 (5 bases). The CDR3, as DNA: TGTGCCAGCAGTTTGAGCAGGGCGGATCAGCCCCAGCATTTT. It codes for CASSLSRADQPQHF.